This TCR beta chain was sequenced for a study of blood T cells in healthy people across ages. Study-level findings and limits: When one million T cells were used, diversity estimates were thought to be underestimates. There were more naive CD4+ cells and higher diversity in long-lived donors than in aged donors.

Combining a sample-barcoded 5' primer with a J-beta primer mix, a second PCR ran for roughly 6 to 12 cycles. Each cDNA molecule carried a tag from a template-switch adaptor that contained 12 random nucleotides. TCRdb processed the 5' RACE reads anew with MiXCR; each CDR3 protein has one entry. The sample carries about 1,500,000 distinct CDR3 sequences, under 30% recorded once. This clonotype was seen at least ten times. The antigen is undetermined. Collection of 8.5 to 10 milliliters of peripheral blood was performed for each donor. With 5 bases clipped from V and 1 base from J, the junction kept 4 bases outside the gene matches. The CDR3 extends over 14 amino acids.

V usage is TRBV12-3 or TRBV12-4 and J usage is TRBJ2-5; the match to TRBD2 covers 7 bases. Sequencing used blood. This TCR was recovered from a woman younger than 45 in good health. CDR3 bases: TGTGCCAGCAGTAGAGCGGGAATCCAAGAGACCCAGTACTTC. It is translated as CASSRAGIQETQYF.